The entry below gives a single T cell receptor beta chain sequence along with its context. V was trimmed by 3 bases and J by 8 bases, leaving 12 bases between them. CDR1 SGDLS and CDR2 YYNGEE come from the germline V gene. The CDR3 length is 13 residues. In the authors' methods: The assay estimated nucleated cells by amplifying reference gene primers. Generated by immunoSEQ multiplex PCR, the TCRdb table keeps only in-frame clones and is missing some. V and J calls and clone size follow that table, whereas D and trimming were derived from the DNA. The sample has fewer than 500,000 clones; approximately 90% are singletons. The record originates from a study of blood T cell repertoires in COVID-19. Study information: Sources were T cells, B-cell-depleted T cells, or PBMCs; the material itself was cDNA or gDNA.

Clinical history reported by participants formed the basis on which cohorts were assigned. Recovered participants had two consecutive negative NP/OP PCR tests, healthcare professional clearance, or symptom resolution. Material: PBMCs or T cells enriched from blood (not recorded which). This receptor was identified in a man aged 25-45 years who had recovered from COVID-19. J is TRBJ2-1 and V is TRBV9; D is ambiguous. The CDR3 region has the DNA TGTGCCAGCAGCGGGCCCCCGTTCTATGAGCAGTTCTTC. It is translated as CASSGPPFYEQFF.